This T cell receptor beta chain was sequenced during a study of T cell responses to AZD1222 COVID-19 vaccine. Assay: immunoSEQ multiplex PCR; the TCRdb copy retains only in-frame clones and omits some. The table includes roughly 200,000 clones, roughly 91% detected once. Trimming cost V 8 bases and J 12 bases; bases outside gene matches: 12. There are 12 residues in the CDR3. V usage is TRBV12-3 or TRBV12-4 and J usage is TRBJ1-1; 7 bases map to TRBD1. Sequenced here: peripheral blood, sampled 28 days after the second dose of the MenACWY control vaccine. The TCR originated in an adult who received the MenACWY meningococcal vaccine as a control. The DNA for the CDR3 is TGTGCCAGCGACGAGGGGGCAGTCGGATCTTTCTTT. Protein: CASDEGAVGSFF.